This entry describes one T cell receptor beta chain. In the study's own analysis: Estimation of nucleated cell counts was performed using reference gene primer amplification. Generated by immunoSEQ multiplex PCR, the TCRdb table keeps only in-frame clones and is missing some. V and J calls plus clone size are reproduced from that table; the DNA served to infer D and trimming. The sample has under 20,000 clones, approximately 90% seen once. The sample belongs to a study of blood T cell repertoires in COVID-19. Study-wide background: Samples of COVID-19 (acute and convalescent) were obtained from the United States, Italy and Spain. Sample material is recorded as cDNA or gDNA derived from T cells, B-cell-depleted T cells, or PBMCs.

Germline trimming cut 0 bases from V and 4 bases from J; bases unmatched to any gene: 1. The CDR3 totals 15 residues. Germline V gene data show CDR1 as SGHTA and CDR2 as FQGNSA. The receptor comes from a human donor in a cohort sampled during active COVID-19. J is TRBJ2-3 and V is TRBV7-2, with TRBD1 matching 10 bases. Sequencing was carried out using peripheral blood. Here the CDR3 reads CASSLADRGADTQYF. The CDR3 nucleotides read TGTGCCAGCAGCTTAGCGGACAGGGGGGCAGATACGCAGTATTTT. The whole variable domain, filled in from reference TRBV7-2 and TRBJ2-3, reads GAGVSQSPSNKVTEKGKDVELRCDPISGHTALYWYRQSLGQGLEFLIYFQGNSAPDKSGLPSDRFSAERTGGSVSTLTIQRTQQEDSAVYLCASSLADRGADTQYFGPGTRLTVL.